Shown below are 25 T cell receptor beta chains from a single sample sequenced in a study of T cells in tuberculosis. Profiling relied on immunoSEQ multiplex PCR, and the TCRdb table lists in-frame clones only, not all of them. The top ten clones hold roughly 13% of a sample with about 59,000 clones, about 76% of them seen once. Cells were sorted from thawed PBMC rested overnight and stained with GMM-loaded CD1B tetramer, viability dye and anti-CD3. CD1B tetramers were loaded with Rhodococcus equi-derived C32 glucose monomycolate. Sequenced input: CD1b-GMM tetramer-negative cells sorted from PBMCs. The receptors come from an adult woman with latent tuberculosis.

The chain recombines TRBV10-3 with TRBJ1-2; 8 bases align to TRBD1. Germline CDR1 reads ENHRY; CDR2 reads SYGVKD. There are 13 residues in the CDR3. V lost 4 bases and J lost 5; bases outside the gene matches: 3. CDR3 in amino acids: CAISGRGQYGYTF. Written as DNA, the CDR3 is TGTGCCATCAGTGGCAGGGGGCAATATGGCTACACCTTC.

The chain employs TRBV18 and TRBJ2-5; 9 bases align to TRBD1. The CDR3 runs to 14 residues. Germline CDR1 is KGHSH and CDR2 is LQKENI. V dropped 5 bases and J dropped 4; count of bases not matched to a gene: 5. The CDR3 coding sequence is TGTGCCAGCTCAACGACAGGGGGGATAGAGACCCAGTACTTC. It encodes CASSTTGGIETQYF.

The table lists this clone with a few counts. The V gene is TRBV18, the J gene TRBJ1-1; possibly TRBD1 for D (5 bases). The CDR3 has 14 residues. The V end lost 4 bases, the J end lost 3 bases, and 12 bases lay between the germline ends. CDR1 is KGHSH and CDR2 is LQKENI in the germline V gene. This CDR3 is CASSLGGSDTEAFF. The CDR3 bases are TGTGCCAGCTCACTCGGGGGATCAGACACTGAAGCTTTCTTT.

This chain uses TRBV11-3 with TRBJ2-1; 11 nucleotides agree with TRBD2. The length of the CDR3 is 16 residues. The V and J ends lost 5 bases and 4 bases, in that order; junction bases with no gene match: 7. Germline CDR1 and CDR2: SGHNT and YENEEA. CDR3 protein: CASSLTSGGSYNEQFF. The CDR3 region has the DNA TGTGCCAGCAGCCTTACTAGCGGGGGCTCATACAATGAGCAGTTCTTC.

The chain employs TRBV2 and TRBJ2-3; TRBD2 is a possible D gene (6 bases). Trimming took off 2 bases at V and 6 bases at J, with 15 bases between the two ends. The CDR3 length is 15 residues. In germline, CDR1 is SNHLY, CDR2 FYNNEI. The CDR3 DNA reads as TGTGCCAGCAGTGAATCGTTAGTAGGAGGGGATACGCAGTATTTT. Its translation is CASSESLVGGDTQYF.

The rearrangement joins TRBV5-8 to TRBJ2-7, with D possibly being TRBD1 (6 bases). This CDR3 has 17 residues. Germline V CDR1 and CDR2: SGHTS, YDEGEE. Trimming cost V 2 bases and J 5 bases, with 23 bases left between them. CDR3 sequence: CASSFIGIVTGIHEQYF. The CDR3 DNA reads as TGTGCCAGCAGCTTTATAGGTATCGTGACAGGTATCCACGAGCAGTACTTC.

This rearrangement joins TRBV28 to TRBJ2-7; D ambiguous. Germline CDR1 MDHEN, CDR2 SYDVKM. CDR3 length: 18 residues. Deletions cut 5 bases from V and 0 bases from J, with 23 bases between. CDR3 coding DNA: TGTGCCAGCAGTCTAATATTGCGGAGAGAAAAGAGCTCCTACGAGCAGTACTTC. Protein sequence: CASSLILRREKSSYEQYF.

The genes are TRBV5-1 and TRBJ2-1; no clear D. Germline CDR1 reads SGHRS; CDR2 reads YFSETQ. The CDR3 consists of 14 residues. The V gene lost 1 base and the J gene lost 5 bases, with 10 bases spanning the gap. The CDR3 is CASSLRSQDNEQFF. As DNA, the CDR3 is TGCGCCAGCAGCTTGCGGTCGCAGGACAATGAGCAGTTCTTC.

The gene calls are TRBV5-1 and TRBJ2-3; maybe TRBD1 (6 bases). Trimming removed 3 bases from V and 6 bases from J, with 14 bases in between. The germline V gene encodes CDR1 SGHRS and CDR2 YFSETQ. The CDR3 length is 14 residues. The CDR3 is CASSSGQSRDTQYF. The CDR3 coding sequence is TGCGCCAGCAGCTCCGGACAGAGCCGGGATACGCAGTATTTT. The entire variable domain, with the rest obtained from reference TRBV5-1 and TRBJ2-3, is as follows: KAGVTQTPRYLIKTRGQQVTLSCSPISGHRSVSWYQQTPGQGLQFLFEYFSETQRNKGNFPGRFSGRQFSNSRSEMNVSTLELGDSALYLCASSSGQSRDTQYFGPGTRLTVL.

The chain joins TRBV11-3 to TRBJ2-1; 9 nucleotides match TRBD2. CDR1 and CDR2 (germline): SGHNT, YENEEA. After removal of 1 base from V and 2 bases from J, the junction contained 12 bases not matched to a gene. CDR3 length: 19 residues. CDR3 loop: CASSLGERDAGGPYNEQFF. CDR3 DNA sequence: TGTGCCAGCAGCTTAGGGGAGAGAGATGCGGGAGGGCCCTACAATGAGCAGTTCTTC.

J is TRBJ1-1 and V is TRBV30, with 10 bases lining up with TRBD1. The CDR3 covers 16 residues. V was clipped by 4 bases and J by 0 bases; unmatched bases: 8. Germline V gene sequence: CDR1 GTSNPN, CDR2 SVGIG (reference sequence). For the CDR3, the DNA is TGTGCCTGGATTACCGGGACAGGGGCCGTGAACACTGAAGCTTTCTTT. This encodes CAWITGTGAVNTEAFF.

The rearrangement uses TRBV19 and TRBJ2-5; weak D call: TRBD2 (5 bases). Germline values: CDR1 LNHDA, CDR2 SQIVND (reference sequence). The ends were cut back, 0 bases at V and 5 bases at J, with 13 bases in the middle. The CDR3 runs 15 residues. CDR3 nucleotides: TGTGCCAGTAGTATAGATCTAAATCGGAGGGAGACCCAGTACTTC. Translation gives CASSIDLNRRETQYF.

The chain uses TRBV7-2 and TRBJ1-1; D is possibly TRBD1 (5 bases). V lost 6 bases, J lost 3 bases, and 11 bases lay in between. The CDR3 is 13 amino acids. Germline assignment: CDR1 SGHTA and CDR2 FQGNSA. CDR3 amino acids: CASRVREDTEAFF. CDR3 in DNA: TGTGCCAGCAGGGTCAGGGAGGACACTGAAGCTTTCTTT.

CDR3 nucleotides: TGTGCCAGCAGTGAAGGCCCAGGGCTCGAGCAGTACTTC. Its translation: CASSEGPGLEQYF. The genes are TRBV6-1 and TRBJ2-7; possibly TRBD1 for D (5 bases). CDR3 length equals 13 residues. The germline V gene has CDR1 MNHNS and CDR2 SASEGT. Trimming removed 1 base from V and 6 bases from J, with 10 bases in between.

The rearrangement joins TRBV30 to TRBJ2-2; TRBD1 aligns across 7 bases. The J segment lost 4 bases and the V segment lost 4 bases, leaving 6 bases of the junction unmatched. Germline V gives CDR1 GTSNPN, CDR2 SVGIG (reference sequence). The CDR3 totals 14 residues. CDR3 nucleotides: TGTGCCTGGACGAGGACAGGCGCCACCGGGGAGCTGTTTTTT. It codes for CAWTRTGATGELFF.

The sample holds a few counts of this clone. This chain uses TRBV10-3 with TRBJ1-1, with TRBD1 matching 7 bases. The CDR3 runs 15 residues. Germline CDR1 ENHRY, CDR2 SYGVKD. J gave up 0 bases and V 2 bases, and 3 bases lay outside the gene matches. The chain's CDR3 is CAISEGDSMNTEAFF. CDR3 sequence (DNA): TGTGCCATCAGTGAGGGGGACAGTATGAACACTGAAGCTTTCTTT.

The chain recombines TRBV6-6 with TRBJ2-5; 8 bases are shared with TRBD1. After removal of 6 bases from V and 5 bases from J, the junction contained 11 bases not matched to a gene. This CDR3 has 15 residues. CDR1 MNHNY and CDR2 SVGAGI come from the germline V gene (reference sequence). This CDR3 is CASSSRGTGGETQYF. CDR3 DNA: TGTGCCAGCAGCTCCCGCGGGACAGGTGGGGAGACCCAGTACTTC.

This clone was seen a handful of times. The chain is built from TRBV5-8 and TRBJ1-2, with D possibly being TRBD1 (6 bases). The germline CDR1 and CDR2 sequences are SGHTS and YDEGEE. Trimming left V 4 bases short and J 7 bases short, with 8 bases between. The CDR3 is made up of 11 amino acids. The CDR3 loop is CASSRQVGYTF. CDR3 sequence (DNA): TGTGCCAGCAGCAGACAGGTTGGCTACACCTTC.

V gene TRBV2 combines with J gene TRBJ1-1; D gene uncertain. The CDR3 has 15 amino acids. CDR1 is SNHLY and CDR2 is FYNNEI in the germline V gene. V lost 2 bases and J lost 0, with 10 bases in between. The CDR3 spells CASSEQQNLNTEAFF. The CDR3 DNA is TGTGCCAGCAGTGAACAACAGAATTTGAACACTGAAGCTTTCTTT.

The J gene is TRBJ2-7, the V gene TRBV6-1; perhaps TRBD1 as D (6 bases). Germline loops: CDR1 MNHNS, CDR2 SASEGT. The CDR3 spans 13 residues. V dropped 5 bases and J dropped 2 bases, with 10 bases sitting between them. CDR3 DNA: TGTGCCAGCAGTTGGACAGTTACCTACGAGCAGTACTTC. The encoded protein is CASSWTVTYEQYF.

V is TRBV11-3 and J is TRBJ2-1; D might be TRBD2 (6 bases). CDR1 is SGHNT and CDR2 is YENEEA in the germline V gene. The CDR3 extends over 12 amino acids. Trimming took 3 bases from V and 8 from J, leaving 8 bases between them. The CDR3 DNA reads TGTGCCAGCAGCTTGGAGGGTTATGAGCAGTTCTTC. This sequence encodes CASSLEGYEQFF.

The chain employs TRBV28 and TRBJ2-5; 7 bases fit TRBD1. Germline assignment: CDR1 MDHEN and CDR2 SYDVKM. The CDR3 spans 13 residues. V lost 4 bases and J lost 5; bases outside the gene matches: 4. The CDR3 DNA is TGTGCCAGCAGTTCAGGGGGTGGGGAGACCCAGTACTTC. Amino acids: CASSSGGGETQYF.

J is TRBJ1-6 and V is TRBV5-1, with TRBD1 matching 7 bases. The V gene's germline CDR1 is SGHRS and CDR2 YFSETQ. The CDR3 consists of 16 residues. The V gene end was trimmed by 5 bases and the J gene end by 6 bases; junction bases not matched to a gene: 11. This CDR3 is CASSSGQEAANSPLHF. CDR3 nucleotide sequence: TGCGCCAGCAGTTCTGGACAGGAGGCCGCTAATTCACCCCTCCACTTT.

The chain recombines TRBV6-1 with TRBJ2-2; maybe TRBD2 (6 bases). The CDR3 is 14 amino acids. V gave up 3 bases and J gave up 3 bases, with 8 bases separating them. Per the germline V gene, CDR1 is MNHNS and CDR2 is SASEGT. CDR3 region: CASSDSGDTGELFF. CDR3 nucleotides: TGTGCCAGCAGTGATTCGGGGGACACCGGGGAGCTGTTTTTT.

This clone appeared a few times. The genes are TRBV30 and TRBJ1-6; 10 bases line up with TRBD1. This CDR3 is built from 16 residues. V gave up 3 bases and J gave up 7 bases; unmatched junction bases: 9. Germline assignment: CDR1 GTSNPN and CDR2 SVGIG (reference sequence). The CDR3 here is CAWRLTGGAGNSPLHF. As DNA, the CDR3 is TGTGCCTGGAGGCTGACAGGGGGCGCGGGAAATTCACCCCTCCACTTT.